These 10 T cell receptor beta chains originate from one sample sequenced in a study of chronic HIV infection and antiretroviral therapy. TCRdb re-derived calls from the 5' RACE reads in MiXCR, one entry per CDR3 protein. The sample includes just over 30,000 distinct CDR3 sequences, under 9.5% of them seen just once. Sequenced: peripheral blood. These receptors came from an adult who had HIV and had not received antiretroviral therapy, or was an uninfected healthy control (not recorded which).

This clonotype appeared many times. This sequence joins TRBV29-1 and TRBJ2-5; the D is unclear. This CDR3 spans 11 amino acids. CDR1 is SQVTM, CDR2 ANQGSEA, per germline. V dropped 4 bases and J dropped 5 bases, with 8 bases sitting between them. CDR3 loop: CSVGGVETQYF. The CDR3 coding sequence is TGCAGCGTTGGGGGTGTCGAGACCCAGTACTTC.

Relative to its sample, this clonotype is medium-sized. V usage is TRBV12-5 and J usage is TRBJ2-7; 11 bases fit TRBD1. With 6 bases clipped from V and 1 base from J, the junction kept 11 bases outside the gene matches. This CDR3 has 17 residues. Germline CDR1 and CDR2: LGHNT and FRNRAP. CDR3 bases: TGTGCTAGTGGCAGCGGGGACAGGGGGAAGCTGTCCTACGAGCAGTACTTC. Translated, it gives CASGSGDRGKLSYEQYF.

The chain combines TRBV10-3 with TRBJ2-6, with D unclear. Germline V CDR1 and CDR2: ENHRY, SYGVKD. The CDR3 is 18 amino acids. Trimming took off 0 bases at V and 0 bases at J, with 12 bases between the two ends. The CDR3 DNA follows: TGTGCCATCAGTGAGTCGACTGTAGGGAACTCTGGGGCCAACGTCCTGACTTTC. It codes for CAISESTVGNSGANVLTF.

The CDR3 DNA reads TGCAGCGTTGAAGAGTACACCTTC. This gives the protein CSVEEYTF. The chain carries TRBV29-1 and TRBJ1-2; D uncertain. CDR1 SQVTM and CDR2 ANQGSEA come from the germline V gene. The CDR3 length is 8 residues. V was pared by 0 bases and J by 11 bases, with 1 base between.

This rearrangement joins TRBV29-1 to TRBJ1-1, with D hard to call. Germline values: CDR1 SQVTM, CDR2 ANQGSEA. This CDR3 comprises 11 residues. V lost 2 bases, J lost 11 bases, and 12 bases lay in between. CDR3 DNA sequence: TGCAGCGTTGAAACGCGGACTAAGGCTTTCTTT. It encodes CSVETRTKAFF.

This clonotype was detected many times. The chain joins TRBV27 to TRBJ2-3; D is perhaps TRBD1 (5 bases). This CDR3 contains 14 residues. Germline CDR1 reads MNHEY; CDR2 reads SMNVEV (reference sequence). V was shortened by 2 bases and J by 2 bases, with 8 bases between the two germline ends. The CDR3 DNA reads TGTGCCAGCAGTTTAAGACAGCACACAGATACGCAGTATTTT. Amino acids: CASSLRQHTDTQYF.

In its sample, this clonotype was seen many times. V gene TRBV11-2 combines with J gene TRBJ2-1; TRBD2 agrees at 11 bases. The CDR3 length is 15 residues. Losses at the gene ends were 5 bases for V and 4 bases for J; bases not matched to a gene: 4. From germline, CDR1 is SGHAT and CDR2 FQNNGV. The CDR3 protein is CASSPSGGLYNEQFF. DNA of the CDR3: TGTGCCAGCAGCCCTAGCGGGGGGCTTTACAATGAGCAGTTCTTC.

In its sample, this clonotype was seen a few times. The chain joins TRBV3-1 to TRBJ2-5; TRBD1 is a possible D gene (5 bases). Deletions cut 2 bases from V and 3 bases from J, with 10 bases between. This CDR3 spans 14 amino acids. Germline V gene data show CDR1 as LGHDT and CDR2 as YNNKEL (reference sequence). The DNA of the CDR3 is TGTGCCAGCAGCCAACTCGGACAAGAAGAGACCCAGTACTTC. It encodes CASSQLGQEETQYF.

This rearrangement joins TRBV4-1 to TRBJ1-5; 7 bases fit TRBD1. The CDR3 runs 15 residues. The J segment lost 4 bases and the V segment lost 4 bases, leaving 7 bases of the junction unmatched. CDR1 MGHRA and CDR2 YSYEKL come from the germline V gene. The DNA of the CDR3 is TGCGCCAGCAGCCGGGGGACAGAAGGTAATCAGCCCCAGCATTTT. Protein product: CASSRGTEGNQPQHF.

This clonotype was seen many times. The chain has TRBV7-8 and TRBJ2-3; D is ambiguous. The CDR3 is made up of 13 amino acids. V lost 1 base and J 5 bases, leaving 7 bases between the germline ends. Per the germline V gene, CDR1 is SGHVS and CDR2 is FQNEAQ. The CDR3 sequence is CASSLVDVDTQYF. The CDR3 region has the DNA TGTGCCAGCAGCTTAGTGGACGTAGATACGCAGTATTTT.